Presented here are 7 T cell receptor beta chains from one specimen sequenced in a study of shared clonotypes between healthy human individuals. Assay: immunoSEQ multiplex PCR; the TCRdb copy retains only in-frame clones and omits some. The data show 900,000 to 1,200,000 clones, 75% to 80% seen once. Sequencing used memory CD4+ T cells from PBMCs. Documented subset: CD45RA-negative fraction. The receptors originated from a young man in good health. Some clones in this sample may be carry-over from other donors' samples.

V gene TRBV27 combines with J gene TRBJ2-3; D possibly corresponds to TRBD1 (5 bases). This CDR3 region has 16 residues. The ends were cut back, 3 bases at V and 1 base at J, with 14 bases in the middle. In germline, CDR1 is MNHEY, CDR2 SMNVEV (reference sequence). The CDR3 sequence: CASSFHLTAGTDTQYF. In DNA form, the CDR3 reads TGTGCCAGCAGTTTCCATTTGACAGCCGGCACAGATACGCAGTATTTT.

DNA of the CDR3: TGTGCCAGCAGCTTGGGAGCAGGGAATAACCAAGAGACCCAGTACTTC. It encodes CASSLGAGNNQETQYF. The rearrangement uses TRBV5-4 and TRBJ2-5; a weak D match, TRBD1 (5 bases). This CDR3 has 16 amino acids. V was pared by 0 bases and J by 0 bases, with 12 bases between. The germline gives CDR1 SGHNT, CDR2 YYREEE (reference sequence).

V gene TRBV28 combines with J gene TRBJ1-2; D may be TRBD1 (5 bases). Germline V lookup: CDR1 MDHEN, CDR2 SYDVKM. Trimming took off 8 bases at V and 5 bases at J, with 15 bases between the two ends. The CDR3 contains 13 residues. The CDR3 coding sequence is TGTGCCAGCGAGATGGGGGGGTCATATGGCTACACCTTC. Protein product: CASEMGGSYGYTF.

This rearrangement joins TRBV20-1 to TRBJ2-1; D remains ambiguous. Trimming cost V 3 bases and J 9 bases, with 9 bases left between them. The CDR3 extends over 11 amino acids. Per germline, CDR1 DFQATT and CDR2 SNEGSKA (reference sequence). The CDR3 sequence is CSARGAREQFF. The CDR3 nucleotides are TGCAGTGCTAGGGGTGCGCGTGAGCAGTTCTTC.

This sequence joins TRBV7-3 and TRBJ2-7; TRBD2 aligns across 7 bases. With V trimmed by 0 bases and J by 0 bases, 2 bases remained unmatched. Germline V CDR1 and CDR2: SGHTA, FQGTGA. The CDR3 covers 15 residues. CDR3 coding DNA: TGTGCCAGCAGCTTAACCCGGGAGGCCTCCTACGAGCAGTACTTC. Translating gives CASSLTREASYEQYF.

The gene calls are TRBV30 and TRBJ1-2, with D unclear. The CDR3 length is 17 residues. V gave up 1 base and J gave up 5 bases, with 23 bases separating them. Germline V gene lookup returns CDR1 GTSNPN and CDR2 SVGIG (reference sequence). For the CDR3, the DNA is TGTGCCTGGAGTGACCCCCGAGGGAACAAGTGGGGTTATGGCTACACCTTC. Amino acid sequence: CAWSDPRGNKWGYGYTF.

The chain recombines TRBV7-2 with TRBJ2-1; D possibly uses TRBD1 or TRBD2 (6 bases each). Trimming removed 5 bases from V and 9 bases from J, with 17 bases in between. CDR1 and CDR2 (germline): SGHTA, FQGNSA. There are 14 residues in the CDR3. This CDR3 is CASSPRGARGEQFF. CDR3 nucleotides: TGTGCCAGCAGCCCGAGGGGGGCGCGGGGTGAGCAGTTCTTC. Together with reference TRBV7-2 and TRBJ2-1, the CDR3 gives the full variable domain: GAGVSQSPSNKVTEKGKDVELRCDPISGHTALYWYRQSLGQGLEFLIYFQGNSAPDKSGLPSDRFSAERTGGSVSTLTIQRTQQEDSAVYLCASSPRGARGEQFFGPGTRLTVL.